Presented here are 9 T cell receptor beta chains from one specimen sequenced in a study of cytomegalovirus exposure and HLA in healthy donors. PCR involved 60 Vbeta and 13 Jbeta primers. Using immunoSEQ multiplex PCR, the repertoire was profiled, and TCRdb retains in-frame clones only, with some absent. The data hold about 160,000 clones, with less than 90% observed a single time. Specimen: PBMCs. The origin of the receptors is a woman aged 18 to 35 in good health and CMV-seronegative.

The V and J genes are TRBV29-1 and TRBJ1-2, with D perhaps TRBD1 (6 bases). Per the germline V gene, CDR1 is SQVTM and CDR2 is ANQGSEA. The CDR3 has 13 residues. The ends were cut back, 4 bases at V and 5 bases at J, with 14 bases in the middle. CDR3 residues: CSVGQVLLYGYTF. In DNA form, the CDR3 reads TGCAGCGTTGGACAGGTCTTGCTGTATGGCTACACCTTC. Based on the CDR3 plus reference TRBV29-1 and TRBJ1-2, the full variable domain is SAVISQKPSRDICQRGTSLTIQCQVDSQVTMMFWYRQQPGQSLTLIATANQGSEATYESGFVIDKFPISRPNLTFSTLTVSNMSPEDSSIYLCSVGQVLLYGYTFGSGTRLTVV.

The chain has TRBV29-1 and TRBJ2-7; TRBD1 matches 8 bases. Unmatched junction bases numbered 8, after V lost 4 bases and J lost 3 bases. Germline loops: CDR1 SQVTM, CDR2 ANQGSEA. The CDR3 is made up of 14 amino acids. The CDR3 bases are TGCAGCGTTGCCGAGACAGGGGCCGACTACGAGCAGTACTTC. Protein: CSVAETGADYEQYF.

The chain links TRBV7-9 to TRBJ2-5, with TRBD1 identical over 9 bases. The CDR3 length is 16 residues. With V trimmed by 4 bases and J by 2 bases, 8 bases remained unmatched. In germline, CDR1 is SEHNR, CDR2 FQNEAQ (reference sequence). CDR3 region: CASSSLQGADQETQYF. The CDR3, as DNA: TGTGCCAGCAGCTCTCTACAGGGGGCTGATCAAGAGACCCAGTACTTC.

The V gene is TRBV5-8, the J gene TRBJ2-5; TRBD2 matches 8 bases. Germline CDR1 is SGHTS and CDR2 is YDEGEE. V lost 1 base to trimming and J lost 3 bases; unmatched junction nucleotides: 5. The CDR3 has 15 amino acids. In nucleotides, the CDR3 is TGTGCCAGCAGCTTGTCCGGGAGGGCCGAAGAGACCCAGTACTTC. Translated, it gives CASSLSGRAEETQYF.

The chain has TRBV7-9 and TRBJ1-4; a possible D gene is TRBD1 (5 bases). Trimming cost V 6 bases and J 4 bases, with 12 bases left between them. CDR1 is SEHNR, CDR2 FQNEAQ, per germline (reference sequence). The CDR3 extends over 14 amino acids. The CDR3 loop is CASSPDTFNEKLFF. In nucleotides, the CDR3 is TGTGCCAGCAGTCCGGACACCTTTAATGAAAAACTGTTTTTT. The full variable domain, its missing parts supplied by reference TRBV7-9 and TRBJ1-4, is DTGVSQNPRHKITKRGQNVTFRCDPISEHNRLYWYRQTLGQGPEFLTYFQNEAQLEKSRLLSDRFSAERPKGSFSTLEIQRTEQGDSAMYLCASSPDTFNEKLFFGSGTQLSVL.

The V and J genes are TRBV28 and TRBJ2-1, with TRBD1 matching 8 bases. Germline V gene lookup returns CDR1 MDHEN and CDR2 SYDVKM. CDR3 length: 15 residues. Losses at the gene ends were 1 base for V and 3 bases for J; bases not matched to a gene: 2. CDR3 protein: CASSLSGQGYNEQFF. In nucleotides, the CDR3 is TGTGCCAGCAGTTTATCTGGACAGGGCTACAATGAGCAGTTCTTC.

The chain joins TRBV2 to TRBJ2-3, with D hard to call. Germline V gives CDR1 SNHLY, CDR2 FYNNEI. V dropped 4 bases and J dropped 4 bases, with 9 bases sitting between them. The CDR3 runs to 13 residues. CDR3 in amino acids: CASSVGNSDTQYF. Written as DNA, the CDR3 is TGTGCCAGCAGTGTGGGCAATTCAGATACGCAGTATTTT. Full variable domain (outside the CDR3, taken from reference TRBV2 and TRBJ2-3): EPEVTQTPSHQVTQMGQEVILRCVPISNHLYFYWYRQILGQKVEFLVSFYNNEISEKSEIFDDQFSVERPDGSNFTLKIRSTKLEDSAMYFCASSVGNSDTQYFGPGTRLTVL.

This sequence joins TRBV7-9 and TRBJ2-1, with 10 bases fitting TRBD1. The CDR3 has 13 amino acids. CDR1 and CDR2 from the germline V gene are SEHNR and FQNEAQ (reference sequence). V shed 5 bases, J shed 7 bases, and the junction held 2 bases outside the gene matches. The CDR3 DNA follows: TGTGCCAGCAGCAAGGACAGGGGGAATGAGCAGTTCTTC. It encodes CASSKDRGNEQFF.

The chain recombines TRBV28 with TRBJ1-2, with 10 bases aligning to TRBD1. Germline loops: CDR1 MDHEN, CDR2 SYDVKM. V gave up 6 bases and J gave up 7 bases; unmatched junction bases: 14. This CDR3 region has 16 residues. The CDR3 region is CASSSPEGQGLTGYTF. CDR3 nucleotide sequence: TGTGCCAGCAGCTCACCCGAGGGACAGGGGTTAACTGGCTACACCTTC.